This T cell receptor beta chain was sequenced in a study of blood T cell repertoires in COVID-19. Participants, 18 to 89 years old, spanned fewer than 25 US areas. Exposed participants came across a COVID-19 case within 2 weeks before study entry. This table comes from immunoSEQ multiplex PCR, and its TCRdb copy is limited to in-frame clones, with some not included. Of 190,000 or so clones detected, 86% appear once; the ten largest clones hold about 4.7%. Trimming removed 8 bases at V and 3 bases at J, with 11 bases between. The CDR3 spans 13 residues. Looked up from germline, CDR1 is SNHLY and CDR2 is FYNNEI. The table lists this clone with a count of one.

The source is a woman aged 25 to 39 who had been exposed to COVID-19. Sequencing was done on a sample of PBMCs or T cells enriched from blood (not recorded which). The chain employs TRBV2 and TRBJ1-5, with TRBD1 as a possible D gene (5 bases). For the CDR3, the DNA is TGTGCCAGCCGGGGGGAGGTCAATCAGCCCCAGCATTTT. Encoded protein: CASRGEVNQPQHF.